The 23 T cell receptor beta chains given below trace back to one sample, sequenced in a study of OX40 agonist ivuxolimab in advanced cancers. The protocol was immunoSEQ multiplex PCR, while the TCRdb copy is restricted to in-frame clones and leaves out a portion. Among tens of thousands of clones listed, approximately 90% were seen once. The sequencing used CD4+ or CD8+ T cells sorted from blood, collected in a trial of the OX40 agonist ivuxolimab. All receptors come from an adult with an advanced solid tumor such as melanoma, head and neck, liver or kidney cancer.

This clone is a singleton in its sample. The rearrangement links TRBV7-9 to TRBJ2-2; TRBD1 matches at 12 bases. J was trimmed by 7 bases and V by 8 bases; bases with no gene match: 8. This CDR3 is 15 amino acids long. The germline CDR1 and CDR2 sequences are SEHNR and FQNEAQ (reference sequence). Here the CDR3 reads CASLPGQGAGGELFF. The CDR3 nucleotides read TGTGCCAGCCTTCCGGGACAGGGGGCCGGCGGGGAGCTGTTTTTT.

This clone was picked up a small number of times. The CDR3 here is CASSWAVGVNTEAFF. In DNA form, the CDR3 reads TGTGCCAGTAGTTGGGCAGTCGGTGTGAACACTGAAGCTTTCTTT. The chain combines TRBV19 with TRBJ1-1; no reliable D call. This CDR3 has 15 residues. CDR1 and CDR2 from the germline V gene are LNHDA and SQIVND (reference sequence). V was shortened by 5 bases and J by 0 bases, with 13 bases between the two germline ends.

The chain has TRBV7-8 and TRBJ2-5, with 10 bases matching TRBD2. The ends lost 5 bases at V and 5 bases at J; junction bases unmatched: 8. CDR1 and CDR2 (germline): SGHVS, FQNEAQ. The CDR3 consists of 15 residues. CDR3: CASSVQLAGSETQYF. The CDR3 nucleotides are TGTGCCAGCAGCGTACAACTAGCGGGGAGCGAGACCCAGTACTTC. Filled out from reference TRBV7-8 and TRBJ2-5, the complete variable domain reads GAGVSQSPRYKVAKRGQDVALRCDPISGHVSLFWYQQALGQGPEFLTYFQNEAQLDKSGLPSDRFFAERPEGSVSTLKIQRTQQEDSAVYLCASSVQLAGSETQYFGPGTRLLVL.

This clone was counted only a few times. The V and J genes are TRBV10-1 and TRBJ1-5; D is uncertain. V shed 2 bases and J shed 7 bases, with 9 bases lying between them. Germline V CDR1 and CDR2: WNHNN, SYGVQD (reference sequence). This CDR3 is built from 13 residues. The CDR3 loop reads CASSEQVSQPQHF. CDR3 coding DNA: TGCGCCAGCAGTGAGCAAGTCTCCCAGCCCCAGCATTTT.

The chain is built from TRBV6-1 and TRBJ1-1; D uncertain. The CDR3 consists of 15 residues. Germline lookup yields CDR1 MNHNS and CDR2 SASEGT. Between the trimmed V and J ends, which lost 4 bases and 0 bases, there was a span of 12 bases. CDR3 in DNA: TGTGCCAGCAGTGGGTTAGGGCCCTTGAACACTGAAGCTTTCTTT. Translation: CASSGLGPLNTEAFF.

This chain uses TRBV11-3 with TRBJ2-5; no clear D gene. In germline, CDR1 is SGHNT, CDR2 YENEEA. Trimming took 4 bases from V and 3 from J, leaving 9 bases between them. The length of the CDR3 is 13 residues. The CDR3 nucleotides read TGTGCCAGCAGCTCGGACGGTAAAGAGACCCAGTACTTC. Its protein is CASSSDGKETQYF. The entire variable domain, with the rest obtained from reference TRBV11-3 and TRBJ2-5, is as follows: EAGVVQSPRYKIIEKKQPVAFWCNPISGHNTLYWYLQNLGQGPELLIRYENEEAVDDSQLPKDRFSAERLKGVDSTLKIQPAELGDSAVYLCASSSDGKETQYFGPGTRLLVL.

The chain combines TRBV2 with TRBJ1-5; no definite D call. Between the trimmed V and J ends, which lost 2 bases and 7 bases, there was a span of 3 bases. Germline V gives CDR1 SNHLY, CDR2 FYNNEI. The CDR3 is 11 residues long. The CDR3 region has the DNA TGTGCCAGCAGTGAAAACCAGCCCCAGCATTTT. Protein product: CASSENQPQHF.

The chain uses TRBV7-2 and TRBJ1-1; possibly TRBD1 for D (5 bases). Trimming took off 4 bases at V and 1 base at J, with 10 bases between the two ends. Germline V gives CDR1 SGHTA, CDR2 FQGNSA. There are 14 residues in the CDR3. This CDR3 is CASSSRGGNTEAFF. In nucleotides, the CDR3 is TGTGCCAGCAGCTCACGGGGGGGGAACACTGAAGCTTTCTTT. The full variable domain, rest sourced from reference TRBV7-2 and TRBJ1-1, is GAGVSQSPSNKVTEKGKDVELRCDPISGHTALYWYRQSLGQGLEFLIYFQGNSAPDKSGLPSDRFSAERTGGSVSTLTIQRTQQEDSAVYLCASSSRGGNTEAFFGQGTRLTVV.

V usage is TRBV6-1 and J usage is TRBJ1-5, with no clear D. The CDR3 totals 17 residues. V lost 2 bases to trimming and J lost 5 bases, with 19 bases between them. The germline V gene encodes CDR1 MNHNS and CDR2 SASEGT. CDR3 in amino acids: CASSEPPKVVRHQPQHF. DNA for the CDR3: TGTGCCAGCAGTGAACCCCCTAAGGTAGTACGGCATCAGCCCCAGCATTTT.

The table lists this clone with a count of one. This chain joins TRBV28 and TRBJ1-2, with D perhaps TRBD1 (5 bases). With 3 bases removed from V and 6 bases from J, the gap between germline ends came to 8 bases. CDR3 length: 12 amino acids. CDR1 is MDHEN, CDR2 SYDVKM, per germline. CDR3 in amino acids: CASSLLGDGYTF. In DNA form, the CDR3 reads TGTGCCAGCAGTTTGTTGGGGGATGGCTACACCTTC.

This rearrangement joins TRBV2 to TRBJ1-4; TRBD1 matches at 8 bases. V shed 6 bases, J shed 8 bases, and the junction held 5 bases outside the gene matches. CDR3 size: 13 residues. Germline lookup yields CDR1 SNHLY and CDR2 FYNNEI. The CDR3 reads CASRDREVEKLFF. In nucleotides, the CDR3 is TGTGCCAGCAGGGACAGGGAGGTGGAAAAACTGTTTTTT.

The chain is built from TRBV7-9 and TRBJ2-1, with TRBD2 matching over 9 bases. CDR3 size: 14 residues. In germline, CDR1 is SEHNR, CDR2 FQNEAQ (reference sequence). J gave up 4 bases and V 5 bases, and 3 bases lay outside the gene matches. CDR3 protein: CASSTSGGYNEQFF. CDR3 in DNA: TGTGCCAGCAGCACCAGCGGGGGGTACAATGAGCAGTTCTTC.

The rearrangement uses TRBV11-3 and TRBJ1-1; D unresolved. CDR3 size: 13 residues. The V and J ends lost 1 base and 7 bases respectively, with 10 bases between them. CDR1 SGHNT and CDR2 YENEEA come from the germline V gene. CDR3 region: CASSLVGMGEAFF. The CDR3 DNA sequence: TGTGCCAGCAGCTTAGTAGGTATGGGTGAAGCTTTCTTT.

The V and J genes are TRBV7-2 and TRBJ2-1, with 9 bases matching TRBD2. This CDR3 has 17 residues. Germline CDR1 and CDR2: SGHTA and FQGNSA. V shed 3 bases and J 2 bases; nucleotides not matched to a gene: 8. Here the CDR3 DNA reads TGTGCCAGCAGCTTCTATAGCGGGAGCCTAACCTACAATGAGCAGTTCTTC. It translates to CASSFYSGSLTYNEQFF.

V and J are TRBV2 and TRBJ2-3; possible D gene TRBD2, 6 bases. With 7 bases removed from V and 2 bases from J, the gap between germline ends came to 10 bases. The germline V gene encodes CDR1 SNHLY and CDR2 FYNNEI. There are 13 residues in the CDR3. The CDR3 loop is CASTSGVTDTQYF. The CDR3 DNA is TGTGCCAGCACGTCGGGGGTCACAGATACGCAGTATTTT.

This clone was seen once. The same CDR3 is also encoded by other DNA sequences in this sample. The chain carries TRBV5-1 and TRBJ2-2; D not certain. This CDR3 has 16 amino acids. Between the trimmed V and J ends, which lost 0 bases and 0 bases, there was a span of 9 bases. CDR1 is SGHRS and CDR2 is YFSETQ in the germline V gene. The CDR3 reads CASSLEPNPNTGELFF. Here the CDR3 DNA reads TGCGCCAGCAGCTTGGAGCCGAATCCGAACACCGGGGAGCTGTTTTTT.

This sequence joins TRBV27 and TRBJ1-1; TRBD1 might be the D (5 bases). The CDR3 is 14 residues long. Germline V gives CDR1 MNHEY, CDR2 SMNVEV (reference sequence). V lost 2 bases and J lost 3, with 10 bases in between. The CDR3 loop reads CASSLRGPDTEAFF. The CDR3 DNA follows: TGTGCCAGCAGTTTAAGGGGTCCTGACACTGAAGCTTTCTTT.

This clone was seen just once. The V call is TRBV7-9, the J call TRBJ1-1, with D maybe TRBD1 (5 bases). The germline CDR1 and CDR2 sequences are SEHNR and FQNEAQ (reference sequence). The CDR3 spans 12 residues. The germline V and J ends were trimmed by 4 bases and 3 bases, with 6 bases remaining between them. The CDR3 sequence is CASSWDYTEAFF. Written as DNA, the CDR3 is TGTGCCAGCAGCTGGGACTACACTGAAGCTTTCTTT. The variable domain in full, completed from reference TRBV7-9 and TRBJ1-1, reads DTGVSQNPRHKITKRGQNVTFRCDPISEHNRLYWYRQTLGQGPEFLTYFQNEAQLEKSRLLSDRFSAERPKGSFSTLEIQRTEQGDSAMYLCASSWDYTEAFFGQGTRLTVV.

The V gene is TRBV5-4, the J gene TRBJ2-3, with D perhaps matching TRBD2 (5 bases). The CDR3 totals 15 residues. Germline V CDR1 and CDR2: SGHNT, YYREEE (reference sequence). V was shortened by 0 bases and J by 5 bases, with 13 bases between the two germline ends. The CDR3 bases are TGTGCCAGCAGCTTGGCCACGGGAACGGGAGATACGCAGTATTTT. This codes for CASSLATGTGDTQYF.

The genes are TRBV7-9 and TRBJ2-1; D may be TRBD2 (5 bases). This CDR3 comprises 16 residues. Germline V gene sequence: CDR1 SEHNR, CDR2 FQNEAQ (reference sequence). V shed 0 bases and J shed 0 bases, with 9 bases lying between them. CDR3 residues: CASSLALRASYNEQFF. Here the CDR3 DNA reads TGTGCCAGCAGCTTAGCGCTGCGGGCCTCCTACAATGAGCAGTTCTTC.

This clone was observed once. The chain joins TRBV6-5 to TRBJ2-5, with D hard to call. The CDR3 runs to 11 residues. V lost 6 bases, J lost 5 bases, and 7 bases lay in between. The germline CDR1 and CDR2 sequences are MNHEY and SVGAGI. CDR3 sequence reads: CASSLRETQYF. CDR3 DNA: TGTGCCAGCAGCCTCCGGGAGACCCAGTACTTC.

The gene calls are TRBV6-5 and TRBJ1-2; TRBD1 matches 7 bases. Per the germline V gene, CDR1 is MNHEY and CDR2 is SVGAGI. The CDR3 is 15 residues long. The V and J ends lost 5 bases and 0 bases, in that order; junction bases with no gene match: 6. CDR3 region: CASSRGQFTNYGYTF. CDR3 bases: TGTGCCAGCAGTAGGGGACAGTTTACTAACTATGGCTACACCTTC.

The chain uses TRBV11-3 and TRBJ2-7, with D perhaps TRBD1 or TRBD2 (5 bases each). The CDR3 has 11 amino acids. CDR1 is SGHNT, CDR2 YENEEA, per germline. The V gene lost 5 bases and the J gene lost 12 bases, with 14 bases spanning the gap. This chain's CDR3 is CASSLTGTPYF. DNA of the CDR3: TGTGCCAGCAGCCTTACCGGGACGCCGTACTTC.